This T cell receptor beta chain was recorded in a study of T cell responses to AZD1222 COVID-19 vaccine. Study observations and caveats: No repertoire was sampled before or during the peak T cell response, only after it. Spike was spanned by vaccine-associated CD4 TCRs, with dominance at 160-218 and 743-854.

The assay was immunoSEQ multiplex PCR, and TCRdb's table has in-frame clones only and misses some. The sample has some 120,000 clones, about 90% seen once; the top ten hold almost 4.5%. The germline gives CDR1 LGHDT, CDR2 YNNKEL (reference sequence). The CDR3 is made up of 15 amino acids. After removal of 4 bases from V and 1 base from J, the junction contained 3 bases not matched to a gene. As regards this clone: The antigen remains unidentified.

V and J are TRBV3-1 (or the pseudogene TRBV3-2) and TRBJ1-1; TRBD1 agrees at 10 bases. Material: peripheral blood, obtained on day 0 of AZD1222 vaccination. The receptor's source is an adult in good health. CDR3 in amino acids: CASSLWTGGNTEAFF. The CDR3, as DNA: TGTGCCAGCAGCCTTTGGACAGGGGGGAACACTGAAGCTTTCTTT.